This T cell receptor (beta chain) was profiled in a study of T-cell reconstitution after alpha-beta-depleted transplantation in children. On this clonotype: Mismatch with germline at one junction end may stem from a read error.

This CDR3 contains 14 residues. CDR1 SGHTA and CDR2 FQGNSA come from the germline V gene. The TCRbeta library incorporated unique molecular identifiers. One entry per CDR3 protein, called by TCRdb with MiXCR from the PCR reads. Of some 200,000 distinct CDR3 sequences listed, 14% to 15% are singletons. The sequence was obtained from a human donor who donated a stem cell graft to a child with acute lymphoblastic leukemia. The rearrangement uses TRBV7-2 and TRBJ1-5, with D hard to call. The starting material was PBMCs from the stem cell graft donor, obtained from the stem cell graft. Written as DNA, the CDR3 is TGTGCCAGCGGCTTAACGGCGGGCAATCAGCCCCAGCATTTT. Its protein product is CASGLTAGNQPQHF.